The sequence of this T cell receptor beta chain was determined in a study of PD-1 blockade in classical Hodgkin lymphoma. Each and every patient relapsed after autologous stem cell transplantation, and patients got differing brentuximab vedotin exposure. The protocol was immunoSEQ multiplex PCR, while the TCRdb copy is restricted to in-frame clones and leaves out a portion. The sample includes 90,000 to 120,000 clones, 89% of them seen just once. The CDR3 contains 13 residues. V was cut by 4 bases and J by 2 bases, with 10 bases left in between. Germline loops: CDR1 SQVTM, CDR2 ANQGSEA. This TCR came from a human donor with classical Hodgkin lymphoma. The gene calls are TRBV29-1 and TRBJ2-3; maybe TRBD1 (6 bases). The sequencing used peripheral blood mononuclear cells (PBMCs), collected before the second cycle of nivolumab. The CDR3 reads CSVASGVTDTQYF. The CDR3 coding sequence is TGCAGCGTTGCGTCAGGGGTCACAGATACGCAGTATTTT.